Listed below are T cell receptor beta chains from one sample, sequenced in a study of T cell responses to AZD1222 COVID-19 vaccine. Profiling relied on immunoSEQ multiplex PCR, and the TCRdb table lists in-frame clones only, not all of them. Here the sample spans roughly 160,000 clones, about 90% being singletons. The input for sequencing was peripheral blood, taken 28 days after the second AZD1222 dose. These receptors came from an adult who received the AZD1222 COVID-19 vaccine. The CDR3 runs from the conserved cysteine through the conserved F or W. The D gene is left open where the match is weak. Clone sizes are given selectively: once, few, many, or a class where the clone is expanded.

clone size	V gene	J gene	D gene	CDR3 protein	CDR3 DNA
-	TRBV4-2	TRBJ2-2	TRBD2	CASSPTSGRHTGELFF	TGTGCCAGCAGCCCAACTAGCGGGAGGCACACCGGGGAGCTGTTTTTT
-	TRBV7-6	TRBJ1-3	-	CASSPGSSSGNTIYF	TGTGCCAGCAGCCCGGGATCCAGCTCTGGAAACACCATATATTTT
-	TRBV27	TRBJ2-7	TRBD1	CASSSLTGTGGYEQYF	TGTGCCAGCAGTTCCTTAACCGGGACAGGGGGCTACGAGCAGTACTTC
few	TRBV10-3	TRBJ2-1	TRBD2	CAISKGGSGDEQFF	TGTGCCATCAGTAAGGGCGGGAGTGGCGATGAGCAGTTCTTC
-	TRBV7-2	TRBJ2-7	TRBD1	CASSLGTGPYEQYF	TGTGCCAGCAGCCTCGGGACAGGTCCCTACGAGCAGTACTTC
-	TRBV3-1/TRBV3-2	TRBJ2-3	TRBD2	CASSPPRAGADTQYF	TGTGCCAGCAGCCCTCCGAGGGCGGGGGCAGATACGCAGTATTTT
-	TRBV20-1	TRBJ1-5	-	CSASPRGQPQHF	TGCAGTGCTAGTCCCAGGGGACAGCCCCAGCATTTT
-	TRBV6-5	TRBJ1-1	-	CASSYEVWTRGTEAFF	TGTGCCAGCAGTTATGAAGTTTGGACCCGGGGGACTGAAGCTTTCTTT
-	TRBV5-6	TRBJ2-7	-	CASSSQSGQYF	TGTGCCAGCAGCTCCCAGAGCGGGCAGTACTTC
-	TRBV19	TRBJ1-5	-	CASSGQTGGQPQHF	TGTGCCAGTAGCGGACAGACCGGAGGTCAGCCCCAGCATTTT
-	TRBV5-5	TRBJ1-1	-	CASSPPTEGVWTEAFF	TGTGCCAGCAGCCCGCCTACGGAAGGGGTATGGACTGAAGCTTTCTTT
-	TRBV28	TRBJ2-7	-	CASSSRQGGYEQYF	TGTGCCAGCAGTTCACGACAGGGAGGCTACGAGCAGTACTTC
-	TRBV11-2	TRBJ2-1	TRBD2	CASSPTSGGVDEQFF	TGTGCCAGCAGCCCGACTAGCGGGGGGGTCGATGAGCAGTTCTTC
-	TRBV2	TRBJ2-7	TRBD2	CASSETPSGSYEQYF	TGTGCCAGCAGTGAAACCCCTAGCGGCTCCTACGAGCAGTACTTC
-	TRBV6-1	TRBJ1-2	-	CASSERREGVGYTF	TGTGCCAGCAGTGAAAGAAGAGAGGGGGTCGGCTACACCTTC
-	TRBV19	TRBJ1-1	TRBD1	CASSQTGEGTEAFF	TGTGCCAGTAGCCAGACAGGGGAAGGAACTGAAGCTTTCTTT
-	TRBV10-3	TRBJ1-5	TRBD1	CAISESKMTGASNQPQHF	TGTGCCATCAGTGAGTCGAAGATGACAGGGGCTAGCAATCAGCCCCAGCATTTT
-	TRBV5-8	TRBJ1-1	-	CASSFFATTEAFF	TGTGCCAGCAGCTTCTTCGCGACCACTGAAGCTTTCTTT
-	TRBV7-2	TRBJ1-6	TRBD1	CASSPTGPPYSPLHF	TGTGCCAGCAGCCCGACAGGGCCACCGTATTCACCCCTCCACTTT
-	TRBV28	TRBJ1-4	-	CASNVGYEAEKLFF	TGTGCCAGCAACGTTGGTTATGAGGCAGAAAAACTGTTTTTT
once	TRBV3-1/TRBV3-2	TRBJ2-5	TRBD2	CASSPSSTSGKETQYF	TGTGCCAGCAGCCCCTCCTCGACTAGCGGCAAAGAGACCCAGTACTTC
-	TRBV6-2/TRBV6-3	TRBJ2-3	TRBD2	CASSYNRGREIGTDTQYF	TGTGCCAGCAGTTACAACCGTGGGCGGGAGATAGGCACAGATACGCAGTATTTT
-	TRBV6-5	TRBJ1-6	-	CASRDTYNSPLHF	TGTGCCAGTCGGGACACCTATAATTCACCCCTCCACTTT
-	TRBV30	TRBJ1-1	-	CAWEKGGEKEAFF	TGTGCCTGGGAAAAGGGGGGCGAGAAAGAAGCTTTCTTT